These T cell receptor beta chains were read from a single sample in a study of identical twins. TCRdb re-called the 5' RACE reads through MiXCR, storing one row per CDR3 protein. The data contain some 560,000 distinct CDR3 sequences, 9.5% to 10% of them seen just once; the ten biggest clones take up roughly 3.2%. The same sample was also studied in work on yellow fever vaccine responses in identical twins.

The sequencing input was PBMCs. The source of these receptors is a woman between 18 and 30 years old in good health. The CDR3 runs from the conserved cysteine through the conserved F or W. D genes are given only for firm matches. Some rows have no size entry. The others give once, few or many, or a class for an expanded clone.

CDR3 length	D gene	V gene	clone size	J gene	CDR3 protein	CDR3 DNA
14	.	TRBV6-1	.	TRBJ1-5	CASRPGGTVQPQHF	TGTGCCAGCAGGCCTGGGGGGACGGTTCAGCCCCAGCATTTT
13	TRBD2	TRBV11-2	.	TRBJ2-1	CASRSGRAGEQFF	TGTGCCAGCAGGTCCGGGAGGGCGGGGGAGCAGTTCTTC
16	TRBD1	TRBV11-2	.	TRBJ2-3	CASSLTGTGVPDTQYF	TGTGCCAGCAGCTTAACCGGGACAGGAGTCCCCGATACGCAGTATTTT
18	TRBD2	TRBV7-3	many	TRBJ2-2	CASSRPTSGGIIGGELFF	TGTGCCAGCAGCCGACCGACTAGCGGGGGTATTATTGGCGGGGAGCTGTTTTTT
18	.	TRBV4-3	.	TRBJ2-7	CASSQDLRGGSGVYEQYF	TGCGCCAGCAGCCAAGATCTAAGGGGAGGATCGGGAGTCTACGAGCAGTACTTC
14	.	TRBV25-1	many	TRBJ1-4	CASGTHGGREKLFF	TGTGCCAGCGGGACCCACGGTGGGAGGGAAAAACTGTTTTTT
14	TRBD2	TRBV4-1	few	TRBJ2-5	CASSQGTSVETQYF	TGCGCCAGCAGCCAGGGGACTAGCGTGGAGACCCAGTACTTC
15	.	TRBV3-1	.	TRBJ2-1	CASSQVVLVNNEQFF	TGTGCCAGCAGCCAAGTCGTACTAGTAAACAATGAGCAGTTCTTC
15	TRBD2	TRBV7-2	.	TRBJ2-7	CASSPGTSGSNEQYF	TGTGCCAGCAGCCCCGGGACTAGCGGGTCAAACGAGCAGTACTTC
15	TRBD2	TRBV7-2	many	TRBJ2-3	CASSFRTSGADTQYF	TGTGCCAGCAGCTTCCGGACTAGCGGAGCAGATACGCAGTATTTT
17	.	TRBV21-1	.	TRBJ2-2	CASSHRDRGRSTGELFF	TGTGCCAGCAGCCACCGGGACAGGGGGCGCAGCACCGGGGAGCTGTTTTTT
14	TRBD1	TRBV27	many	TRBJ1-6	CASGLQGALSPLHF	TGTGCCAGCGGGTTACAGGGGGCTTTATCACCCCTCCACTTT
14	TRBD1	TRBV18	.	TRBJ2-5	CASSYRGYQETQYF	TGTGCCAGCTCCTACAGGGGTTACCAAGAGACCCAGTACTTC
14	TRBD1	TRBV20-1	few	TRBJ2-7	CSARDGQGGYEQYF	TGCAGTGCTAGAGATGGACAGGGTGGGTACGAGCAGTACTTC
16	.	TRBV7-9	.	TRBJ2-7	CASSLVGSRTSYEQYF	TGTGCCAGCAGCTTAGTGGGCTCAAGAACCTCCTACGAGCAGTACTTC
12	.	TRBV25-1	.	TRBJ2-6	CASMAGANVLTF	TGTGCCAGCATGGCCGGGGCCAACGTCCTGACTTTC
13	TRBD2	TRBV20-1	.	TRBJ2-1	CSPSAGYYNEQFF	TGCAGTCCTTCAGCGGGGTACTACAATGAGCAGTTCTTC
16	.	TRBV10-2	many	TRBJ2-3	CASTAQLGPHTDTQYF	TGCGCCAGCACAGCGCAATTGGGGCCTCACACCGATACGCAGTATTTT
11	.	TRBV7-2	.	TRBJ2-7	CASSDNYEQYF	TGTGCCAGCAGCGACAACTACGAGCAGTACTTC
15	TRBD2	TRBV30	.	TRBJ2-1	CAWDSLAETYNEQFF	TGTGCCTGGGATTCCCTAGCGGAAACTTACAATGAGCAGTTCTTC
16	TRBD2	TRBV4-3	many	TRBJ2-7	CASSPEAGGPSYEQYF	TGCGCCAGCAGCCCCGAAGCGGGAGGCCCCTCCTACGAGCAGTACTTC
12	.	TRBV20-1	few	TRBJ2-3	CSASLGGNTQYF	TGCAGTGCTAGTTTGGGGGGAAATACGCAGTATTTT
14	.	TRBV6-2/TRBV6-3	many	TRBJ2-2	CASSYLPSWGELFF	TGTGCCAGCAGTTACCTACCGTCTTGGGGGGAGCTGTTTTTT
18	.	TRBV21-1	.	TRBJ2-6	CASSKDAGTTPGANVLTF	TGTGCCAGCAGCAAGGACGCTGGGACTACGCCCGGGGCCAACGTCCTGACTTTC
14	.	TRBV20-1	.	TRBJ2-7	CSAPRRGRVGEQYF	TGCAGTGCTCCAAGGAGGGGCAGGGTGGGGGAGCAGTACTTC